A single sample is the source of the 9 T cell receptor beta chains below, sequenced in a study of beta chain features in type 1 diabetes. Every isolated RNA sample was fully reverse transcribed, so sequencing captured expressed TCRB transcripts. Assay used: immunoSEQ multiplex PCR; TCRdb lists only in-frame clones, some missing. The table lists more than 300,000 clones, around 10% of them singletons. Overall study findings and caveats: Type 1 diabetes patients had TCRB CDR3s that were shorter (moderately but significantly so) in all four CD4+ subsets.

No antigen has been assigned to these receptors. Material for sequencing was central memory CD4+ T cells from blood. These TCRs come from a man aged 25 to 40 with type 1 diabetes.

The chain carries TRBV7-3 and TRBJ1-1; D ambiguous. CDR1 is SGHTA, CDR2 FQGTGA, per germline. Trimming removed 5 bases from V and 1 base from J, with 5 bases in between. This CDR3 region has 12 residues. Written as DNA, the CDR3 is TGTGCCAGCAGCCCGCAGAACACTGAAGCTTTCTTT. It specifies CASSPQNTEAFF.

The table lists this clone with a few counts. The J gene is TRBJ2-2, the V gene TRBV19; the D gene is possibly TRBD2 (5 bases). The CDR3 totals 14 residues. V was pared by 6 bases and J by 3 bases, with 11 bases between. CDR1 LNHDA and CDR2 SQIVND come from the germline V gene (reference sequence). The CDR3 DNA reads as TGTGCCAGTAGCCGTGACGGGGACACCGGGGAGCTGTTTTTT. Amino acid sequence: CASSRDGDTGELFF.

Remarks on this clone: The sample contains more than one DNA sequence encoding this CDR3. The J gene is TRBJ1-5, the V gene TRBV6-1, with D maybe TRBD1 (5 bases). Trimming took 0 bases from V and 6 from J, leaving 9 bases between them. The CDR3 extends over 14 amino acids. The germline V gene has CDR1 MNHNS and CDR2 SASEGT. This CDR3 reads CASSEAGGRQPQHF. CDR3 DNA sequence: TGTGCCAGCAGTGAAGCGGGGGGTCGTCAGCCCCAGCATTTT.

This clone showed up just a few times. The chain employs TRBV27 and TRBJ2-7; 13 nucleotides agree with TRBD2. The CDR3 has 17 amino acids. J lost 0 bases, V lost 4 bases, and 6 bases had no gene match. CDR1 and CDR2 (germline): MNHEY, SMNVEV (reference sequence). The CDR3 bases are TGTGCCAGCAGTTGGGGGACTAGCGGGGCTAGCTCCTACGAGCAGTACTTC. Encoded protein: CASSWGTSGASSYEQYF.

This clone showed up just a few times. The rearrangement uses TRBV4-2 and TRBJ2-7; 7 bases agree with TRBD2. Germline CDR1 and CDR2: LGHNA and YNFKEQ. The J segment lost 3 bases and the V segment lost 3 bases, leaving 8 bases of the junction unmatched. This CDR3 comprises 15 residues. The CDR3 loop reads CASSHQAGSDYEQYF. CDR3 coding DNA: TGTGCCAGCAGCCACCAAGCGGGGTCGGACTACGAGCAGTACTTC.

This clone was picked up a small number of times. The chain joins TRBV5-4 to TRBJ1-1; tentatively, D is TRBD1 (5 bases). Germline V gives CDR1 SGHNT, CDR2 YYREEE (reference sequence). V lost 4 bases and J 6 bases, leaving 22 bases between the germline ends. This CDR3 is 16 amino acids long. CDR3 loop: CASSKGTDAPWAEAFF. CDR3 nucleotide sequence: TGTGCCAGCAGCAAGGGGACCGACGCTCCCTGGGCTGAAGCTTTCTTT.

This clone has only a few counts. J is TRBJ2-1 and V is TRBV6-6, with 11 positions matching TRBD2. Trimming cost V 0 bases and J 7 bases; bases outside gene matches: 2. The CDR3 runs to 15 residues. Germline loops: CDR1 MNHNY, CDR2 SVGAGI (reference sequence). The CDR3 loop reads CASSYSPSGRNEQFF. The CDR3 DNA reads as TGTGCCAGCAGTTACTCACCTAGCGGGAGGAATGAGCAGTTCTTC.

This clone was seen more than once but under ten times. The rearrangement joins TRBV4-1 to TRBJ2-7; the match to TRBD1 covers 11 bases. The trim removed 5 bases at V and 3 bases at J, leaving 9 bases unmatched. Germline CDR1 reads MGHRA; CDR2 reads YSYEKL. This CDR3 spans 16 amino acids. CDR3 sequence: CASSFKIGTGGYEQYF. The CDR3 DNA follows: TGCGCCAGCAGCTTTAAAATCGGGACAGGGGGCTACGAGCAGTACTTC.

The chain recombines TRBV19 with TRBJ2-2; tentatively, D is TRBD2 (5 bases). CDR3 length: 15 amino acids. Germline V gene sequence: CDR1 LNHDA, CDR2 SQIVND (reference sequence). Trimming cost V 1 base and J 3 bases, with 9 bases left between them. CDR3 nucleotides: TGTGCCAGTAGTATAGGTCTAGCCTACACCGGGGAGCTGTTTTTT. Translated: CASSIGLAYTGELFF.